This record covers a single T cell receptor (beta chain). This entry is derived from a study of OX40 agonist ivuxolimab in advanced cancers. It was autoimmune disease history or systemic immunosuppression that excluded patients. Using immunoSEQ multiplex PCR, the repertoire was profiled, and TCRdb retains in-frame clones only, with some absent. The sample yields about 66,000 clones, around 87% seen once. The CDR3 runs to 19 residues. The germline CDR1 and CDR2 sequences are SGHNT and YYREEE (reference sequence). V was clipped by 4 bases and J by 3 bases; unmatched bases: 17. The source of this sequence is an adult with an advanced solid tumor such as melanoma, head and neck, liver or kidney cancer. This chain connects TRBV5-4 to TRBJ2-5; 11 bases map to TRBD2. Source: CD4+ or CD8+ T cells sorted from blood, taken in a trial of the OX40 agonist ivuxolimab. The CDR3 here is CASSVPGLADLSAKETQYF. Here the CDR3 DNA reads TGTGCCAGCAGCGTACCGGGACTAGCGGATTTATCAGCCAAAGAGACCCAGTACTTC.